This TCR beta chain is drawn from a study of identical twins. On this clonotype: Its specificity is unknown.

The V and J ends lost 4 bases and 6 bases respectively, with 7 bases between them. The CDR3 sequence is 11 residues long. In germline, CDR1 is GTSNPN, CDR2 SVGIG (reference sequence). A universal primer site arose from template switching, and cDNA bore unique molecular identifiers. TCRdb reanalysed the 5' RACE reads using MiXCR and keeps one entry per CDR3 protein. This table has around 370,000 distinct CDR3 sequences, 9% to 10% appearing once. Findings and caveats of the study: Out-of-frame alpha sequences common to twins were enriched for low generation probability.

Sequencing was carried out using naive T cells sorted from blood. This sequence originates from a woman aged 45-60 years in good health. This rearrangement joins TRBV30 to TRBJ2-1; no firm D call. The CDR3 protein is CAWTGFNEQFF. The CDR3 DNA is TGTGCCTGGACAGGTTTCAATGAGCAGTTCTTC.